A single count supports the clone carrying this T cell receptor beta chain. Its target is not known. The sample originates from a study of T cell responses to AZD1222 COVID-19 vaccine. The assay was immunoSEQ multiplex PCR, and TCRdb's table has in-frame clones only and misses some. The data hold about 83,000 clones, with 88% observed a single time. From germline, CDR1 is LNHDA and CDR2 SQIVND (reference sequence). V dropped 2 bases and J dropped 4 bases, with 18 bases sitting between them. The CDR3 extends over 16 amino acids. Study-wide findings and caveats: White British people made up most donors, females outnumbered males, and clonal diversity was possibly underestimated. Elevations in Spike-specific TCR breadth and depth followed administration of two AZD1222 doses. A reported finding is that nearly half of spike-specific TCRs target unmutated variant regions. Just a handful of AZD1222 recipients were seropositive at baseline.

The material sequenced was peripheral blood, taken on day 0 of MenACWY control vaccination. The rearrangement joins TRBV19 to TRBJ2-7; D is unclear. The TCR was taken from an adult in good health. This chain's CDR3 is CASSIRTELQIYEQYF. The CDR3 nucleotides read TGTGCCAGTAGTATAAGGACCGAACTTCAGATTTACGAGCAGTACTTC.